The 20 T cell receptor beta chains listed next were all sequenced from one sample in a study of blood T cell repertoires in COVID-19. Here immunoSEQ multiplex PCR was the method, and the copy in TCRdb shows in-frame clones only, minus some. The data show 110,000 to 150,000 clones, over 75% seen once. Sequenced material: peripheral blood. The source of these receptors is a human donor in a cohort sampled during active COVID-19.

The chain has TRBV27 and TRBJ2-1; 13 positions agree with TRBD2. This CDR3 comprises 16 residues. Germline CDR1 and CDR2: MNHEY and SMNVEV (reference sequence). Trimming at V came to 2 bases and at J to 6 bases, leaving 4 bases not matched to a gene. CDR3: CASSLRGLAGRNEQFF. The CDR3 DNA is TGTGCCAGCAGTTTAAGGGGACTAGCGGGACGCAATGAGCAGTTCTTC.

CDR3 sequence (DNA): TGTGCCAGCAGCTCGGACAGGGGGGATGAAAAACTGTTTTTT. Its protein is CASSSDRGDEKLFF. The chain couples TRBV11-3 to TRBJ1-4; 10 nucleotides align to TRBD1. This CDR3 comprises 14 residues. V dropped 4 bases and J dropped 6; count of bases not matched to a gene: 2. Germline loops: CDR1 SGHNT, CDR2 YENEEA.

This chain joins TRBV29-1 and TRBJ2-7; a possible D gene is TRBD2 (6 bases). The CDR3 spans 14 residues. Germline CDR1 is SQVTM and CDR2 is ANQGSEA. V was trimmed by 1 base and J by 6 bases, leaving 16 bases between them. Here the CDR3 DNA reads TGCAGCGTTGAAGGGGGGGTGCCTGCCGGCGAGCAGTACTTC. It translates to CSVEGGVPAGEQYF.

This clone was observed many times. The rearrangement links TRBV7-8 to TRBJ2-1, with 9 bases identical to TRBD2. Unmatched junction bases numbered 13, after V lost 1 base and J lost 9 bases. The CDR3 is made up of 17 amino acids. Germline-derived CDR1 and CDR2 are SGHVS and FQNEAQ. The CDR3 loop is CASSLVSSGGPKGEQFF. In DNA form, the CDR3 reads TGTGCCAGCAGCTTAGTGAGTAGCGGGGGCCCAAAGGGTGAGCAGTTCTTC.

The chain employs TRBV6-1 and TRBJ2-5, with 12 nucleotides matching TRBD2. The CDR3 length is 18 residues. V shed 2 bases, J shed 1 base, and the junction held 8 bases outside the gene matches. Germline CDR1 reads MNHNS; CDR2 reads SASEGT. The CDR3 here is CASSESLRLAGVQETQYF. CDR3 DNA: TGTGCCAGCAGTGAATCCCTCCGACTAGCGGGAGTCCAAGAGACCCAGTACTTC.

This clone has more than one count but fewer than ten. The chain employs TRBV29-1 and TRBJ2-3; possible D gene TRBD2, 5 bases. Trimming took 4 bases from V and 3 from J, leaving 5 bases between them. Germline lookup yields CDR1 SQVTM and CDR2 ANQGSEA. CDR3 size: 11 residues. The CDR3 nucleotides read TGCAGCGTTGGGAGGACAGATACGCAGTATTTT. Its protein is CSVGRTDTQYF.

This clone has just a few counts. This CDR3 is CACPEQVSNYGYTF. The CDR3 region has the DNA TGTGCCTGCCCCGAGCAGGTGTCTAACTATGGCTACACCTTC. V and J are TRBV30 and TRBJ1-2, with D unresolved. CDR1 and CDR2 (germline): GTSNPN, SVGIG (reference sequence). The CDR3 is 14 residues long. Trimming took off 6 bases at V and 0 bases at J, with 14 bases between the two ends.

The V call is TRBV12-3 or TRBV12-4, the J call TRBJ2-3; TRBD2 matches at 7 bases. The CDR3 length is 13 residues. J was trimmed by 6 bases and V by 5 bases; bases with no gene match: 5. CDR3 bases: TGTGCCAGCAGTCGACGGGAGGCGGATACGCAGTATTTT. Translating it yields CASSRREADTQYF.

The CDR3 DNA reads TGTGCCAGCTCACCTTCGAGGGGACAGGGGGCCGGAGCTTTCTTT. Amino acids: CASSPSRGQGAGAFF. The V call is TRBV18, the J call TRBJ1-1; the match to TRBD1 covers 12 bases. Germline lookup yields CDR1 KGHSH and CDR2 LQKENI. V shed 3 bases, J shed 10 bases, and the junction held 9 bases outside the gene matches. The CDR3 is 15 amino acids.

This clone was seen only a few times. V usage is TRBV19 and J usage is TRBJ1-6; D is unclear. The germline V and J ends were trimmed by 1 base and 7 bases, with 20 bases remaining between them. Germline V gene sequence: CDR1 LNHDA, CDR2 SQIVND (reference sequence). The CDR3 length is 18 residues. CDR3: CASSIGPAGGVGNSPLHF. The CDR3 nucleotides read TGTGCCAGTAGTATAGGCCCAGCGGGTGGGGTCGGCAATTCACCCCTCCACTTT.

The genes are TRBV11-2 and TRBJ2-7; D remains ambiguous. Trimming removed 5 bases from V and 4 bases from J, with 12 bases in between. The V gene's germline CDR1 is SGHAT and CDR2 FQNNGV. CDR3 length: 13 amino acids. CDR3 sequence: CASSPRRDYEQYF. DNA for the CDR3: TGTGCCAGCAGCCCTCGCCGAGATTACGAGCAGTACTTC. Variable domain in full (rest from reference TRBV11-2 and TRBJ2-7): EAGVAQSPRYKIIEKRQSVAFWCNPISGHATLYWYQQILGQGPKLLIQFQNNGVVDDSQLPKDRFSAERLKGVDSTLKIQPAKLEDSAVYLCASSPRRDYEQYFGPGTRLTVT.

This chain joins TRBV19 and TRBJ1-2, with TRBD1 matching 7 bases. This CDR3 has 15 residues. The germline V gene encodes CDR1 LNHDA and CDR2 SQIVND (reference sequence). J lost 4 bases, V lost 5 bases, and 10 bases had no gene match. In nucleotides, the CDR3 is TGTGCCAGTAGTGCTACATCGGGACAGTCCTATGGCTACACCTTC. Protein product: CASSATSGQSYGYTF.

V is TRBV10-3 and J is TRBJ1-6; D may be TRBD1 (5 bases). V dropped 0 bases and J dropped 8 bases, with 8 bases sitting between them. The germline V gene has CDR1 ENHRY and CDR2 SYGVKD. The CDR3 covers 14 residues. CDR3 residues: CAISESGEDSPLHF. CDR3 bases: TGTGCCATCAGTGAGTCGGGGGAGGATTCACCCCTCCACTTT.

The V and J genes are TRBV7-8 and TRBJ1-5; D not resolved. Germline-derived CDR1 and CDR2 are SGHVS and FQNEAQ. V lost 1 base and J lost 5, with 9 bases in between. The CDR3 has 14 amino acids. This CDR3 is CASSLEREYQPQHF. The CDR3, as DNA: TGTGCCAGCAGCTTAGAGCGGGAGTATCAGCCCCAGCATTTT.

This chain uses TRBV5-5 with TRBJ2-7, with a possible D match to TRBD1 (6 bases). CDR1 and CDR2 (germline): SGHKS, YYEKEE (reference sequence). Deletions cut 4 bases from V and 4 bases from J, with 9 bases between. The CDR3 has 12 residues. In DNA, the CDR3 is TGTGCCAGCAGCGGCACAGGGTACGAGCAGTACGTC. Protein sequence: CASSGTGYEQYV.

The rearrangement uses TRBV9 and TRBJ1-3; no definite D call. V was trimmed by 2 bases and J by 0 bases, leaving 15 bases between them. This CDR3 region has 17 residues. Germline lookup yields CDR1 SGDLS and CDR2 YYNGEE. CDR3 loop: CASSVDLGLSSGNTIYF. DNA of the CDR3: TGTGCCAGCAGCGTCGATCTGGGCCTAAGCTCTGGAAACACCATATATTTT.

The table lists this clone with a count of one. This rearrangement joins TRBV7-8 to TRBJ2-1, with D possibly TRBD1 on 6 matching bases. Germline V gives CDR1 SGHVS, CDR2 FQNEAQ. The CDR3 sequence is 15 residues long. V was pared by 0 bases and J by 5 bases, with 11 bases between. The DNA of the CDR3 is TGTGCCAGCAGCTTAGCGGATGGGGGCAACAATGAGCAGTTCTTC. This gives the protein CASSLADGGNNEQFF.

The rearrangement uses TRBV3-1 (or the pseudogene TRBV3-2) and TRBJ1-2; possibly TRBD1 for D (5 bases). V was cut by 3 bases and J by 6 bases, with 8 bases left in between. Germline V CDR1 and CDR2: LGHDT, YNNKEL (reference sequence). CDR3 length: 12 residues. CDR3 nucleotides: TGTGCCAGCAGCCACGGGGGAAATGGCTACACCTTC. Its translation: CASSHGGNGYTF.

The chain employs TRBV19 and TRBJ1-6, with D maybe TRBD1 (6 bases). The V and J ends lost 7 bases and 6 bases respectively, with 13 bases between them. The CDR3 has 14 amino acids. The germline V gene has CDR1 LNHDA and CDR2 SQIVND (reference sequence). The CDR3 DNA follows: TGTGCCAGTAACGGGGGGCTGGGTAATTCACCCCTCCACTTT. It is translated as CASNGGLGNSPLHF.

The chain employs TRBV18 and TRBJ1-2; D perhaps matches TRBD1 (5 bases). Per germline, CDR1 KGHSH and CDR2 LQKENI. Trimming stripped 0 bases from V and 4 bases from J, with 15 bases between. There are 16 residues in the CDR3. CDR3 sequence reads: CASSPPMWGYGYGYTF. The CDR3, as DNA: TGTGCCAGCTCACCACCGATGTGGGGCTATGGCTATGGCTACACCTTC.